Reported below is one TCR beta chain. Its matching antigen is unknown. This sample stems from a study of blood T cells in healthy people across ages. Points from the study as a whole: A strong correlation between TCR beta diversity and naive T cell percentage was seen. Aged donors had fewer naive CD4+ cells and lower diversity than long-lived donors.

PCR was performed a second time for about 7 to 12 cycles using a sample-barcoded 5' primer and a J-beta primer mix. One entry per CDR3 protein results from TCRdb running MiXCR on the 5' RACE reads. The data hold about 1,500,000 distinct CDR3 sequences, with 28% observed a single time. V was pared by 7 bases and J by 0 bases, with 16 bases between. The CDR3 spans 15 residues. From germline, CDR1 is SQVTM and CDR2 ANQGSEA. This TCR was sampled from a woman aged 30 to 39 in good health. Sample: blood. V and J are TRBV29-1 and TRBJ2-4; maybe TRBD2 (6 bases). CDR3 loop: CSAGAGPLAKNIQYF. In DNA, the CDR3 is TGCAGCGCCGGGGCGGGGCCCTTAGCCAAAAACATTCAGTACTTC.